The 27 T cell receptor beta chains below all came from one sample that was sequenced in a study of T cells after posttransplantation cyclophosphamide. Sequencing used immunoSEQ multiplex PCR; TCRdb keeps in-frame clones, though not all of them. The table records thousands of clones, about 79% of them present only once. Busulfan-fludarabine conditioning, marrow transplant, and cyclophosphamide on days +3 and +4 were administered. Sequencing used PBMCs, obtained after allogeneic stem cell transplant with posttransplant cyclophosphamide. The receptors stem from a male patient aged 60 to 75 who received an allogeneic stem cell transplant from an unrelated donor, was CMV-positive, and had no GVHD. Some T cells may be provided by the graft donor.

V gene TRBV6-1 combines with J gene TRBJ1-5, with D perhaps TRBD1 (6 bases). V was cut by 8 bases and J by 5 bases, with 13 bases left in between. Germline CDR1 is MNHNS and CDR2 is SASEGT. CDR3 length: 13 residues. The DNA of the CDR3 is TGTGCCAGCGGGGACATCACCGATCAGCCCCAGCATTTT. It codes for CASGDITDQPQHF.

The chain combines TRBV4-1 with TRBJ2-1; D is possibly TRBD1 (6 bases). The CDR3 runs to 17 residues. Germline CDR1 MGHRA, CDR2 YSYEKL. Trimming shortened V by 2 bases and J by 4 bases, and 18 bases separated the two germline ends. In DNA form, the CDR3 reads TGCGCCAGCAGCCAAAGACACTCCCGGGACACATACAATGAGCAGTTCTTC. Its protein is CASSQRHSRDTYNEQFF.

J is TRBJ2-1 and V is TRBV30, with 8 bases that match TRBD1. The germline CDR1 and CDR2 sequences are GTSNPN and SVGIG (reference sequence). The V and J ends lost 7 bases and 6 bases, in that order; junction bases with no gene match: 11. The CDR3 has 14 residues. Here the CDR3 DNA reads TGTGCCTATATTAACAGGGGGGTCGGCAATGAGCAGTTCTTC. As protein: CAYINRGVGNEQFF.

This clone was seen a single time. The rearrangement uses TRBV19 and TRBJ1-2, with a tentative D call TRBD1 (6 bases). The CDR3 covers 13 residues. Germline assignment: CDR1 LNHDA and CDR2 SQIVND (reference sequence). The V end lost 3 bases, the J end lost 12 bases, and 17 bases lay between the germline ends. DNA of the CDR3: TGTGCCAGTAGTATGAACTCACAGGGCCTCAACACCTTC. Translating it yields CASSMNSQGLNTF.

This chain connects TRBV5-4 to TRBJ1-6; D is perhaps TRBD1 (5 bases). Trimming took 0 bases from V and 10 from J, leaving 11 bases between them. The CDR3 spans 14 residues. The germline V gene has CDR1 SGHNT and CDR2 YYREEE (reference sequence). The CDR3 region has the DNA TGTGCCAGCAGCTTGGCTGGGGCCGGATCACCCCTCCACTTT. Protein: CASSLAGAGSPLHF.

Regarding this clone: The junction departs from germline at one end; a sequencing error may be responsible. This chain uses TRBV4-2 with TRBJ2-4, with TRBD2 matching 10 bases. Per the germline V gene, CDR1 is LGHNA and CDR2 is YNFKEQ. This CDR3 region has 18 residues. The CDR3 loop is CASGQGLAVTLAKNIQYF. The CDR3 DNA reads as TGTGCCAGCGGCCAAGGACTAGCGGTTACTTTAGCCAAAAACATTCAGTACTTC.

V gene TRBV5-1 combines with J gene TRBJ2-7; 7 positions match TRBD1. Germline V gene lookup returns CDR1 SGHRS and CDR2 YFSETQ. CDR3 length: 18 residues. V lost 1 base and J lost 3; bases outside the gene matches: 16. The CDR3 DNA follows: TGCGCCAGCAGCTTGTTGTGGAGAACCCAGGGGGATATCTACGAGCAGTACTTC. Translating gives CASSLLWRTQGDIYEQYF.

The chain links TRBV28 to TRBJ2-7; possibly TRBD2 for D (6 bases). Germline lookup yields CDR1 MDHEN and CDR2 SYDVKM. The V end was cut by 7 bases, the J end by 5 bases, with 15 bases between. This CDR3 has 13 residues. The chain's CDR3 is CASKAPGGDEQYF. CDR3 nucleotides: TGTGCCAGCAAGGCCCCCGGCGGGGACGAGCAGTACTTC.

The chain recombines TRBV6-5 with TRBJ2-7; 7 positions agree with TRBD2. Per the germline V gene, CDR1 is MNHEY and CDR2 is SVGAGI. J gave up 5 bases and V 5 bases, and 6 bases lay outside the gene matches. CDR3 size: 13 residues. For the CDR3, the DNA is TGTGCCAGCAGTCAAAGGGCGGGAGACGAGCAGTACTTC. This translates into CASSQRAGDEQYF.

V and J are TRBV7-9 and TRBJ2-3, with 7 bases fitting TRBD2. The CDR3 has 19 residues. Germline CDR1 SEHNR, CDR2 FQNEAQ (reference sequence). Losses at the gene ends were 2 bases for V and 5 bases for J; bases not matched to a gene: 19. In DNA form, the CDR3 reads TGTGCCAGCAGCTTATCGCTTTGGGTCGGGGGGAGCCTCGGAGATACGCAGTATTTT. It specifies CASSLSLWVGGSLGDTQYF.

This chain links TRBV11-3 with TRBJ2-6; D not resolved. V lost 5 bases and J 1 base, leaving 21 bases between the germline ends. This CDR3 is built from 19 residues. Germline V lookup: CDR1 SGHNT, CDR2 YENEEA. DNA for the CDR3: TGTGCCAGCAGCCCGGTTTTCACAGCATTAACTTCTGGGGCCAACGTCCTGACTTTC. It specifies CASSPVFTALTSGANVLTF.

This rearrangement joins TRBV4-3 to TRBJ2-1; 8 bases match TRBD2. The CDR3 totals 17 residues. Per the germline V gene, CDR1 is LGHNA and CDR2 is YSLEER. Unmatched junction bases numbered 11, after V lost 0 bases and J lost 7 bases. In DNA, the CDR3 is TGCGCCAGCAGCCAAGATAAGGCGGGAGGTAGGGGAAATGAGCAGTTCTTC. Its protein is CASSQDKAGGRGNEQFF.

This sequence joins TRBV5-4 and TRBJ1-1; 9 bases are a match to TRBD1. This CDR3 contains 15 residues. Germline V gene data show CDR1 as SGHNT and CDR2 as YYREEE (reference sequence). The V and J ends lost 0 bases and 1 base, in that order; junction bases with no gene match: 1. CDR3 nucleotide sequence: TGTGCCAGCAGCTTGGTGGGACAGGGGAACACTGAAGCTTTCTTT. This encodes CASSLVGQGNTEAFF. Variable domain in full (rest from reference TRBV5-4 and TRBJ1-1): ETGVTQSPTHLIKTRGQQVTLRCSSQSGHNTVSWYQQALGQGPQFIFQYYREEENGRGNFPPRFSGLQFPNYSSELNVNALELDDSALYLCASSLVGQGNTEAFFGQGTRLTVV.

This clone was found a few times. The J gene is TRBJ1-4, the V gene TRBV6-1, with D unresolved. The CDR3 spans 14 residues. Germline V gene data show CDR1 as MNHNS and CDR2 as SASEGT. The ends were cut back, 7 bases at V and 3 bases at J, with 12 bases in the middle. The chain's CDR3 is CASTDGGSNEKLFF. DNA for the CDR3: TGTGCCAGCACCGACGGAGGTTCTAATGAAAAACTGTTTTTT.

This clone is medium-sized in the sample. The chain recombines TRBV9 with TRBJ2-1; maybe TRBD1 (5 bases). Germline V lookup: CDR1 SGDLS, CDR2 YYNGEE. The CDR3 is made up of 15 amino acids. Trimming took off 1 base at V and 2 bases at J, with 10 bases between the two ends. In DNA, the CDR3 is TGTGCCAGCAGCGTACAGGGAAACGCCTACAATGAGCAGTTCTTC. It translates to CASSVQGNAYNEQFF.

This clone appeared once. This sequence joins TRBV29-1 and TRBJ2-3; tentatively, D is TRBD2 (5 bases). This CDR3 spans 13 amino acids. Germline CDR1 and CDR2: SQVTM and ANQGSEA. The V end was cut by 7 bases, the J end by 4 bases, with 15 bases between. The CDR3 protein is CSGGPAGPDTQYF. In DNA form, the CDR3 reads TGCAGCGGCGGGCCCGCGGGCCCAGATACGCAGTATTTT.

The chain couples TRBV5-3 to TRBJ2-1, with 7 positions matching TRBD2. TRBV5-3 is given ORF status, its function remaining uncertain. Unmatched junction bases numbered 8, after V lost 0 bases and J lost 8 bases. This CDR3 comprises 15 residues. The CDR3 region is CARSLGGGGPDEQFF. The CDR3 nucleotides read TGTGCCAGAAGCTTGGGGGGGGGAGGGCCGGATGAGCAGTTCTTC.

The chain employs TRBV6-1 and TRBJ1-2; weak D call: TRBD1 (6 bases). The CDR3 contains 18 residues. V shed 0 bases and J shed 5 bases, with 22 bases lying between them. Germline V gene lookup returns CDR1 MNHNS and CDR2 SASEGT. The CDR3 DNA reads TGTGCCAGCAGTGAAGCGCTAGGGGGTGACCGAGGCTTATATGGCTACACCTTC. Translated: CASSEALGGDRGLYGYTF.

The chain has TRBV4-1 and TRBJ1-4, with D possibly being TRBD1 (5 bases). Trimming took 2 bases from V and 5 from J, leaving 15 bases between them. The CDR3 runs to 16 residues. Germline V gives CDR1 MGHRA, CDR2 YSYEKL. CDR3 DNA: TGCGCCAGCAGCCAACTACCGACAGACCAGAATGAAAAACTGTTTTTT. Translation gives CASSQLPTDQNEKLFF.

The chain joins TRBV4-3 to TRBJ2-1; D gene ambiguous. In germline, CDR1 is LGHNA, CDR2 YSLEER. The germline V and J ends were trimmed by 1 base and 2 bases, with 9 bases remaining between them. There are 15 residues in the CDR3. The CDR3 here is CASSQAEPTYNEQFF. In DNA form, the CDR3 reads TGCGCCAGCAGCCAAGCGGAGCCCACCTACAATGAGCAGTTCTTC.

A few counts support this clone. V usage is TRBV2 and J usage is TRBJ1-2, with a weak D call TRBD1 (6 bases). CDR3 length equals 16 residues. The V end lost 7 bases, the J end lost 5 bases, and 23 bases lay between the germline ends. Germline loops: CDR1 SNHLY, CDR2 FYNNEI. CDR3 region: CASTRRRGAKLYGYTF. CDR3 coding DNA: TGTGCCAGCACTCGTCGCAGGGGCGCAAAGCTTTATGGCTACACCTTC.

The chain is built from TRBV30 and TRBJ2-3; maybe TRBD2 (5 bases). This CDR3 has 13 amino acids. CDR1 GTSNPN and CDR2 SVGIG come from the germline V gene (reference sequence). Deletions cut 2 bases from V and 6 bases from J, with 12 bases between. CDR3 sequence: CAWSLGGSDTQYF. As DNA, the CDR3 is TGTGCCTGGAGTCTAGGCGGGTCGGATACGCAGTATTTT.

The rearrangement uses TRBV5-6 and TRBJ2-7; possible D gene TRBD2, 5 bases. CDR3 length equals 12 residues. From germline, CDR1 is SGHDT and CDR2 YYEEEE. Trimming removed 0 bases at V and 5 bases at J, with 6 bases between. CDR3 residues: CASSLVGDEQYF. CDR3 in DNA: TGTGCCAGCAGCTTGGTGGGAGACGAGCAGTACTTC.

This rearrangement joins TRBV2 to TRBJ1-6; unclear D gene. Deletions cut 6 bases from V and 7 bases from J, with 16 bases between. CDR3 size: 15 residues. Germline-derived CDR1 and CDR2 are SNHLY and FYNNEI. The chain's CDR3 is CASRNGRVGNSPLHF. The CDR3 DNA reads as TGTGCCAGCAGAAACGGGAGGGTAGGGAATTCACCCCTCCACTTT.

The J gene is TRBJ2-2, the V gene TRBV30; D is uncertain. The CDR3 has 16 amino acids. V was clipped by 1 base and J by 5 bases, with 17 bases between them. Germline V gives CDR1 GTSNPN, CDR2 SVGIG (reference sequence). The CDR3: CAWSGPRVAATGELFF. The CDR3 bases are TGTGCCTGGAGTGGGCCCAGAGTGGCGGCGACCGGGGAGCTGTTTTTT. Drawing the rest from reference TRBV30 and TRBJ2-2, the complete variable domain is SQTIHQWPATLVQPVGSPLSLECTVEGTSNPNLYWYRQAAGRGLQLLFYSVGIGQISSEVPQNLSASRPQDRQFILSSKKLLLSDSGFYLCAWSGPRVAATGELFFGEGSRLTVL.

The J gene is TRBJ2-5, the V gene TRBV5-8; D possibly corresponds to TRBD2 (7 bases). Trimming left V 4 bases short and J 5 bases short, with 21 bases between. This CDR3 comprises 16 residues. Germline V lookup: CDR1 SGHTS, CDR2 YDEGEE. CDR3 in DNA: TGTGCCAGCAGCCCGTTGGGGGGGGCTGATATGGAGACCCAGTACTTC. This encodes CASSPLGGADMETQYF.

The chain is built from TRBV5-1 and TRBJ2-7, with 11 bases aligning to TRBD2. The CDR3 length is 14 residues. V dropped 8 bases and J dropped 2; count of bases not matched to a gene: 6. The germline V gene encodes CDR1 SGHRS and CDR2 YFSETQ. The CDR3 bases are TGCGCCAGTTCAGTAGCGGGAGGGCCCTACGAGCAGTACTTC. This codes for CASSVAGGPYEQYF.